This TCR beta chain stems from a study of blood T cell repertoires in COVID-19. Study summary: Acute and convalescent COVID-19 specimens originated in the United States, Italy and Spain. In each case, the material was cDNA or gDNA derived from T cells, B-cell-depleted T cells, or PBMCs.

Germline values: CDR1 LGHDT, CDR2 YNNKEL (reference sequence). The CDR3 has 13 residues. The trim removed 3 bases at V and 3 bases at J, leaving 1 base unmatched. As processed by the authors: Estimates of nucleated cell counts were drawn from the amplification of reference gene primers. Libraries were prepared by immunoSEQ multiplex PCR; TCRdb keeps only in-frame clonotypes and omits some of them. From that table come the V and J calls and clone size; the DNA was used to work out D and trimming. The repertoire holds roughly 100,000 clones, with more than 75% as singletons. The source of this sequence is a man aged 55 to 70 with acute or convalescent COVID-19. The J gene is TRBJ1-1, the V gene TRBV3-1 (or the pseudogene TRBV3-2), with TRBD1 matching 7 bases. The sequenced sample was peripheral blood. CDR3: CASSQGQYTEAFF. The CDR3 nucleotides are TGTGCCAGCAGCCAGGGACAGTACACTGAAGCTTTCTTT.